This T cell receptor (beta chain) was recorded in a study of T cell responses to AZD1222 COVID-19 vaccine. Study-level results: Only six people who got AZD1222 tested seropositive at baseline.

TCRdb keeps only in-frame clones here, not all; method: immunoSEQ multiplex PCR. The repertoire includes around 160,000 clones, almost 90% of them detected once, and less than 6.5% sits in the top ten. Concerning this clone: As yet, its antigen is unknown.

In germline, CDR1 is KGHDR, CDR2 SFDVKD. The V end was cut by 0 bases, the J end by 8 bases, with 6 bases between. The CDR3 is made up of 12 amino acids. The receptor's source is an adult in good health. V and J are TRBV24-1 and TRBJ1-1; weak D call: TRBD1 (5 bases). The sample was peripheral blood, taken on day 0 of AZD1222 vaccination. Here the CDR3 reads CATSDLWGEAFF. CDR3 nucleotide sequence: TGTGCCACCAGTGATTTGTGGGGGGAAGCTTTCTTT.